These 18 T cell receptor beta chains came from one sample sequenced in a study of cytomegalovirus exposure and HLA in healthy donors. The PCR used 60 Vbeta and 13 Jbeta primers. Sequencing was performed with immunoSEQ multiplex PCR; in TCRdb, only in-frame clones are kept and a portion is missing. The data hold some 250,000 clones, with roughly 82% observed a single time. Sequenced: PBMCs. These receptor sequences come from a woman in her thirties or forties in good health and CMV-seropositive.

The chain has TRBV4-2 and TRBJ1-6; the D is unclear. The CDR3 runs to 13 residues. Germline lookup yields CDR1 LGHNA and CDR2 YNFKEQ. The V gene lost 1 base and the J gene lost 10 bases, with 8 bases spanning the gap. CDR3: CASSQAEASPLHF. The DNA for the CDR3 is TGTGCCAGCAGCCAAGCCGAAGCGTCACCCCTCCACTTT.

The J gene is TRBJ1-4, the V gene TRBV19, with 7 bases lining up with TRBD1. The CDR3 covers 14 residues. Germline-derived CDR1 and CDR2 are LNHDA and SQIVND (reference sequence). Losses at the gene ends were 6 bases for V and 11 bases for J; bases not matched to a gene: 12. The CDR3 bases are TGTGCCAGTAGCCCCGGAGCCACAGGGGAGAAACTGTTTTTT. Translating it yields CASSPGATGEKLFF. Together with reference TRBV19 and TRBJ1-4, the CDR3 gives the full variable domain: DGGITQSPKYLFRKEGQNVTLSCEQNLNHDAMYWYRQDPGQGLRLIYYSQIVNDFQKGDIAEGYSVSREKKESFPLTVTSAQKNPTAFYLCASSPGATGEKLFFGSGTQLSVL.

CDR3: CASSPRRQGGNTIYF. Written as DNA, the CDR3 is TGTGCCAGCTCACCACGGCGTCAGGGAGGAAACACCATATATTTT. The chain couples TRBV18 to TRBJ1-3, with D tentatively TRBD1 (5 bases). Trimming left V 1 base short and J 4 bases short, with 11 bases between. Germline lookup yields CDR1 KGHSH and CDR2 LQKENI. The CDR3 is made up of 15 amino acids.

J is TRBJ2-7 and V is TRBV5-6, with D maybe TRBD2 (6 bases). The CDR3 contains 16 residues. CDR1 SGHDT and CDR2 YYEEEE come from the germline V gene. The V end was cut by 1 base, the J end by 5 bases, with 19 bases between. The CDR3 loop reads CASSLIDRRDSDEQYF. CDR3 DNA sequence: TGTGCCAGCAGCTTGATCGACCGCCGGGACTCGGACGAGCAGTACTTC.

This chain connects TRBV6-6 to TRBJ1-5; perhaps TRBD1 as D (6 bases). Trimming left V 2 bases short and J 7 bases short, with 15 bases between. This CDR3 comprises 15 residues. The V gene's germline CDR1 is MNHNY and CDR2 SVGAGI (reference sequence). The DNA for the CDR3 is TGTGCCAGCAGTTACGGAGGGGGAGGGGGGCAGCCCCAGCATTTT. Protein sequence: CASSYGGGGGQPQHF.

V and J are TRBV25-1 and TRBJ1-5; a weak D match, TRBD1 (6 bases). Trimming removed 2 bases from V and 8 bases from J, with 16 bases in between. The CDR3 loop spans 15 amino acids. CDR1 is MGHDK and CDR2 is SYGVNS in the germline V gene. The CDR3 is CASSEHGGAEEPQHF. The CDR3 nucleotides are TGTGCCAGCAGTGAACATGGGGGGGCGGAAGAGCCCCAGCATTTT.

The chain recombines TRBV7-2 with TRBJ2-2, with 13 positions matching TRBD2. CDR1 is SGHTA and CDR2 is FQGNSA in the germline V gene. J gave up 5 bases and V 4 bases, and 7 bases lay outside the gene matches. The CDR3 is 17 residues long. As DNA, the CDR3 is TGTGCCAGCAGCTCCACTAGCGGGAGGGCCCAGACCGGGGAGCTGTTTTTT. It codes for CASSSTSGRAQTGELFF.

The rearrangement uses TRBV12-5 and TRBJ1-6; D uncertain. V lost 2 bases and J 7 bases, leaving 3 bases between the germline ends. CDR1 is LGHNT and CDR2 is FRNRAP in the germline V gene. This CDR3 region has 12 residues. The CDR3 DNA reads TGTGCTAGTGGTTTGACAAATTCACCCCTCCACTTT. Protein: CASGLTNSPLHF.

The gene calls are TRBV7-8 and TRBJ2-7; D is perhaps TRBD1 (5 bases). The CDR3 is made up of 12 amino acids. Germline CDR1 is SGHVS and CDR2 is FQNEAQ. Trimming shortened V by 6 bases and J by 9 bases, and 15 bases separated the two germline ends. The DNA for the CDR3 is TGTGCCAGCAGTCTGGACATTTCAGGGCAGTACTTC. Translating it yields CASSLDISGQYF.

The chain is built from TRBV11-2 and TRBJ2-7; 14 positions agree with TRBD2. The V gene's germline CDR1 is SGHAT and CDR2 FQNNGV. V trimming: 5 bases; J trimming: 6 bases; junction bases outside the gene matches: 9. CDR3 length: 16 residues. CDR3 bases: TGTGCCAGCAGCGCGCGACTGACTAGCGGGAGGGGCGAGCAGTACTTC. Translated, it gives CASSARLTSGRGEQYF. Filled out from reference TRBV11-2 and TRBJ2-7, the complete variable domain reads EAGVAQSPRYKIIEKRQSVAFWCNPISGHATLYWYQQILGQGPKLLIQFQNNGVVDDSQLPKDRFSAERLKGVDSTLKIQPAKLEDSAVYLCASSARLTSGRGEQYFGPGTRLTVT.

The chain is built from TRBV5-4 and TRBJ1-4; the match to TRBD1 covers 8 bases. The CDR3 contains 15 residues. Trimming at V came to 3 bases and at J to 7 bases, leaving 8 bases not matched to a gene. Germline CDR1 SGHNT, CDR2 YYREEE (reference sequence). The CDR3 here is CASSSKTGVGEKLFF. CDR3 nucleotides: TGTGCCAGCAGCTCGAAGACAGGGGTTGGTGAAAAACTGTTTTTT.

The chain carries TRBV11-2 and TRBJ1-6; no clear D. Germline V gene data show CDR1 as SGHAT and CDR2 as FQNNGV. V lost 3 bases and J lost 5, with 8 bases in between. CDR3 length: 14 amino acids. The CDR3 reads CASSFGGNNSPLHF. The CDR3 DNA sequence: TGTGCCAGCAGCTTCGGAGGGAATAATTCACCCCTCCACTTT.

The table lists this clone with a count of one. The chain recombines TRBV11-1 with TRBJ1-1; a weak D match, TRBD1 (6 bases). The V gene's germline CDR1 is SGHAT and CDR2 FQDESV (reference sequence). This CDR3 region has 14 residues. Trimming stripped 5 bases from V and 1 base from J, with 11 bases between. The CDR3: CASSPRTENTEAFF. The CDR3 bases are TGTGCCAGCAGCCCCCGGACAGAGAACACTGAAGCTTTCTTT. Using reference TRBV11-1 and TRBJ1-1 for the parts outside the CDR3, the full variable domain is EAEVAQSPRYKITEKSQAVAFWCDPISGHATLYWYRQILGQGPELLVQFQDESVVDDSQLPKDRFSAERLKGVDSTLKIQPAELGDSAMYLCASSPRTENTEAFFGQGTRLTVV.

This clone was detected once. One end of the junction varies from germline; a read error may be responsible. The chain has TRBV7-9 and TRBJ2-5; weak D call: TRBD2 (5 bases). Germline CDR1 SEHNR, CDR2 FQNEAQ (reference sequence). This CDR3 is built from 16 residues. In DNA, the CDR3 is TGTTCCAGCAGCTTAGGTTCAGGAGGCTTACAAGAGACCCAGTACTTC. It is translated as CSSSLGSGGLQETQYF.

Turning to this clone: One end of the junction fails to match germline, which may point to a read error. CDR3 sequence (DNA): TGTGCCACCAGCCGAGATACAGGGACCGGGGAGCTGTTTTTT. It specifies CATSRDTGTGELFF. This rearrangement joins TRBV15 to TRBJ2-2; a weak D match, TRBD1 (6 bases). The CDR3 consists of 14 residues. Germline-derived CDR1 and CDR2 are LNHNV and YYDKDF (reference sequence). Filled out from reference TRBV15 and TRBJ2-2, the complete variable domain reads DAMVIQNPRYQVTQFGKPVTLSCSQTLNHNVMYWYQQKSSQAPKLLFHYYDKDFNNEADTPDNFQSRRPNTSFCFLDIRSPGLGDTAMYLCATSRDTGTGELFFGEGSRLTVL.

V gene TRBV5-1 combines with J gene TRBJ1-1; no definite D call. V was clipped by 0 bases and J by 2 bases, with 14 bases between them. Germline V gene sequence: CDR1 SGHRS, CDR2 YFSETQ. The CDR3 spans 16 residues. The CDR3 region is CASSLDVGLTNTEAFF. In nucleotides, the CDR3 is TGCGCCAGCAGCTTGGATGTGGGCCTGACCAACACTGAAGCTTTCTTT.

V gene TRBV6-5 combines with J gene TRBJ2-5, with 7 bases that match TRBD2. The CDR3 runs to 15 residues. The ends lost 7 bases at V and 1 base at J; junction bases unmatched: 9. Germline CDR1 is MNHEY and CDR2 is SVGAGI. This chain's CDR3 is CASTTPGGVQETQYF. The CDR3 nucleotides are TGTGCCAGCACAACACCGGGGGGAGTCCAAGAGACCCAGTACTTC.

This clone occurred a few times. The chain combines TRBV30 with TRBJ1-3, with 7 bases identical to TRBD1. CDR1 and CDR2 from the germline V gene are GTSNPN and SVGIG (reference sequence). The CDR3 has 15 residues. The V and J ends lost 2 bases and 0 bases, in that order; junction bases with no gene match: 4. The CDR3 region is CAWSNNRGSGNTIYF. The CDR3 DNA reads as TGTGCCTGGAGTAATAACAGGGGCTCTGGAAACACCATATATTTT.